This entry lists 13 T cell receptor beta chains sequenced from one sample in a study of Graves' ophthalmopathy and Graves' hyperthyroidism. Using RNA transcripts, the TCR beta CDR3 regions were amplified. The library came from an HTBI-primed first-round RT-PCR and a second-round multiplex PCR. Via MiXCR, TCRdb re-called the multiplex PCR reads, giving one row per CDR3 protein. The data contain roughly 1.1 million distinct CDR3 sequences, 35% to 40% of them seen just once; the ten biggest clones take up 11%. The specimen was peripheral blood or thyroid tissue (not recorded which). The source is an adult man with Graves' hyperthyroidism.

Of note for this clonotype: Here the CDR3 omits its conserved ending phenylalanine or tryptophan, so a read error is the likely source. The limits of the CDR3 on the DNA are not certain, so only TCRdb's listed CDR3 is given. The CDR3 loop reads CAISEDSP. The chain combines TRBV10-3 with TRBJ2-7; the D call TRBD1 from the table was never checked on the DNA. Including both end residues, the CDR3 is 8 amino acids long. Per germline, CDR1 ENHRY and CDR2 SYGVKD.

CDR3 DNA sequence: TGCGCCAGCAGCTTGTTCTCCCCCTACGAGCAGTACTTC. It specifies CASSLFSPYEQYF. This chain uses TRBV5-1 with TRBJ2-7, with D unclear. The CDR3 sequence is 13 residues long. V lost 1 base and J 2 bases, leaving 7 bases between the germline ends. Germline-derived CDR1 and CDR2 are SGHRS and YFSETQ.

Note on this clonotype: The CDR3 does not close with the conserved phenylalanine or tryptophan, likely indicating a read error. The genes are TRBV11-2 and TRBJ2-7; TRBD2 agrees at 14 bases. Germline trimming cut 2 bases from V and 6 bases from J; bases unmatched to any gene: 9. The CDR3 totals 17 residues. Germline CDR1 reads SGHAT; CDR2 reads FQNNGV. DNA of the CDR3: TGTGCCAGCAGCTTACTCCCGGGACTAGCGGGAGTTGGCGAGCAGTACTCC. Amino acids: CASSLLPGLAGVGEQYS.

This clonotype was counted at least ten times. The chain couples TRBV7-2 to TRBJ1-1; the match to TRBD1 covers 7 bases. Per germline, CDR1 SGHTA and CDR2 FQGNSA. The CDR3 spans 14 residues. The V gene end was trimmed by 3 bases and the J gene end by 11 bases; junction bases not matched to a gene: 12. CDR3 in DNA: TGTGCCAGCAGCTTTAATGTAGGGGACAGTGAGGCTTTCTTT. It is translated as CASSFNVGDSEAFF.

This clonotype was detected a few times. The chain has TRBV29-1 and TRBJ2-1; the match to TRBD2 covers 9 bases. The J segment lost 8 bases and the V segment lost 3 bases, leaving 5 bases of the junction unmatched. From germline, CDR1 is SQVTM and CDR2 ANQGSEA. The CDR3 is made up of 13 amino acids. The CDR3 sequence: CSVEGTSSHEQFF. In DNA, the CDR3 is TGCAGCGTTGAGGGGACTAGCAGTCATGAGCAGTTCTTC.

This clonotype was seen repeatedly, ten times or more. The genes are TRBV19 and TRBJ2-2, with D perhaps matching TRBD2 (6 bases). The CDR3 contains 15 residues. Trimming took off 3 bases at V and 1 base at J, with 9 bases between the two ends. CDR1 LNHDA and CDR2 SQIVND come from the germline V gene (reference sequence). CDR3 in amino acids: CASSMSGLNTGELFF. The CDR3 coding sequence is TGTGCCAGTAGTATGTCGGGACTGAACACCGGGGAGCTGTTTTTT. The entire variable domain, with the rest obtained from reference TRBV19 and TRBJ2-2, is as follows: DGGITQSPKYLFRKEGQNVTLSCEQNLNHDAMYWYRQDPGQGLRLIYYSQIVNDFQKGDIAEGYSVSREKKESFPLTVTSAQKNPTAFYLCASSMSGLNTGELFFGEGSRLTVL.

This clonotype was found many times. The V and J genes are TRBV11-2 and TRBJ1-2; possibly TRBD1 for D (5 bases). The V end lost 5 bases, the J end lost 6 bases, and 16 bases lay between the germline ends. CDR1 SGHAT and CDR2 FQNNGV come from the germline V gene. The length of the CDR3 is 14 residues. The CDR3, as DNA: TGTGCCAGCAGCCGTACCGGGACGTTAGATGGCTACACCTTC. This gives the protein CASSRTGTLDGYTF.

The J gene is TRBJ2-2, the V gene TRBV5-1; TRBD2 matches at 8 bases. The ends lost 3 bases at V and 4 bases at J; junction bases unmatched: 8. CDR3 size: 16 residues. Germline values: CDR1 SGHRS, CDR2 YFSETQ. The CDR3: CASSSMAGGSTGELFF. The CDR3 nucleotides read TGCGCCAGCAGCTCCATGGCGGGAGGAAGCACCGGGGAGCTGTTTTTT.

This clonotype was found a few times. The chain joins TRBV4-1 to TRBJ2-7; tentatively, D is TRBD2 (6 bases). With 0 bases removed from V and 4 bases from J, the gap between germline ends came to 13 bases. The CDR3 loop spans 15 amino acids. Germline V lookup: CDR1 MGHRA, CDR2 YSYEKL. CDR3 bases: TGCGCCAGCAGCCAAGATTCGGGGGTACGGTACGAGCAGTACTTC. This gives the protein CASSQDSGVRYEQYF.

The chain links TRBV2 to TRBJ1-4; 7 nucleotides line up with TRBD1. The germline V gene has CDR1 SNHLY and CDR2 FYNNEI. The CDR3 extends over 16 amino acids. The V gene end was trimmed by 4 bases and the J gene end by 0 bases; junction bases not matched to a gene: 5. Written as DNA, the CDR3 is TGTGCCAGCAGTGTATCCGGGACAGCAACTAATGAAAAACTGTTTTTT. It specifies CASSVSGTATNEKLFF.

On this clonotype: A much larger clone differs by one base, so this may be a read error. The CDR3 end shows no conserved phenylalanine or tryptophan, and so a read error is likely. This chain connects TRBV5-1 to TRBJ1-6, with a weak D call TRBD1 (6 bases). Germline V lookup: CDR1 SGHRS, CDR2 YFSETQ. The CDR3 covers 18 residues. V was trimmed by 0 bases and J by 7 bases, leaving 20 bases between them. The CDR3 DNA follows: TGCGCCAGCAGCTTGGAAATTGTCGGGACAAAAACAAATTCACCCCTCCACCTT. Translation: CASSLEIVGTKTNSPLHL.

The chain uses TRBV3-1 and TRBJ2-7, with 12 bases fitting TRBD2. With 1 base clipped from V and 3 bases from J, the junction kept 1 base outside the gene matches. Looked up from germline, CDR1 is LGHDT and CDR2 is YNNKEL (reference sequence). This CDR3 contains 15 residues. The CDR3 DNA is TGTGCCAGCAGCCAAGTACTAGCGGGGGGCTACGAGCAGTACTTC. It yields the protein CASSQVLAGGYEQYF.

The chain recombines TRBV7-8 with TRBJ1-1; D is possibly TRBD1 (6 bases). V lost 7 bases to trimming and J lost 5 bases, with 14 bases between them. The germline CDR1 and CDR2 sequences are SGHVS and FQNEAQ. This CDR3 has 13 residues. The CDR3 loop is CASNLGGFTEAFF. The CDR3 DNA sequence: TGTGCCAGCAATCTAGGGGGATTTACTGAAGCTTTCTTT.